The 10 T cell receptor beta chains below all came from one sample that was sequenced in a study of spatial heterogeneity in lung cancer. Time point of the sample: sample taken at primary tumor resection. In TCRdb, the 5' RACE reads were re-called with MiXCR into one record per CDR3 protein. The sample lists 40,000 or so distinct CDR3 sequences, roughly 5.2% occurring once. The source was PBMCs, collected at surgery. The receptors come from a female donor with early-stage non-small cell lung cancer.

CDR3 DNA sequence: TGCAGTGCTAGAGATACACAGGGGCATTGGCAGTTCTTC. Its protein is CSARDTQGHWQFF. J is TRBJ2-1 and V is TRBV20-1, with 7 bases that match TRBD1. V gave up 0 bases and J gave up 12 bases; unmatched junction bases: 8. There are 13 residues in the CDR3. Germline loops: CDR1 DFQATT, CDR2 SNEGSKA (reference sequence).

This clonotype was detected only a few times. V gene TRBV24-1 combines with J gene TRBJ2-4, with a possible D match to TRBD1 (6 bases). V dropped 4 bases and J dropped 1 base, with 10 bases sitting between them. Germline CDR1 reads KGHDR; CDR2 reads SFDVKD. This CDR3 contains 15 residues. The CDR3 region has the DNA TGTGCCACCAGTGACACCAGGGGTGCCAAAAACATTCAGTACTTC. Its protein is CATSDTRGAKNIQYF.

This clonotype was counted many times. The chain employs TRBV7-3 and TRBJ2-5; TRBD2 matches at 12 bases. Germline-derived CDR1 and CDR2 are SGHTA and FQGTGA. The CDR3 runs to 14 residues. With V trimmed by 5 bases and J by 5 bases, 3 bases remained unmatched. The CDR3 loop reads CASSKGLAGETQYF. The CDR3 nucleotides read TGTGCCAGCAGCAAAGGACTAGCGGGGGAGACCCAGTACTTC.

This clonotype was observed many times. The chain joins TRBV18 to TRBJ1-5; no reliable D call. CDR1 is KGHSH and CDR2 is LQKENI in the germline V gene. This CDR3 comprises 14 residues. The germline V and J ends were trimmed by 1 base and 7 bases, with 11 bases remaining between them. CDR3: CASSPLSQLQPQHF. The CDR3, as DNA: TGTGCCAGCTCACCACTTTCCCAACTCCAGCCCCAGCATTTT.

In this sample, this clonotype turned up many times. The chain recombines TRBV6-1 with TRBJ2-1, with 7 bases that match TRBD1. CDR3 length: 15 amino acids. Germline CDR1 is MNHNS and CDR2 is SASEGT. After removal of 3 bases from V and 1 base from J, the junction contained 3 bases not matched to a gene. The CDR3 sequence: CASSDEGASYNEQFF. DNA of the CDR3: TGTGCCAGCAGTGACGAGGGGGCATCCTACAATGAGCAGTTCTTC.

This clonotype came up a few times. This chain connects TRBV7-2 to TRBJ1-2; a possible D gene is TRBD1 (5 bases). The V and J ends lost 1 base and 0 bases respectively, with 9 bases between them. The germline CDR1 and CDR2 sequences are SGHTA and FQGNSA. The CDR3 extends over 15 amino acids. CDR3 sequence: CASSLDGGTNYGYTF. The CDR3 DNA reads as TGTGCCAGCAGCTTAGATGGGGGAACTAACTATGGCTACACCTTC.

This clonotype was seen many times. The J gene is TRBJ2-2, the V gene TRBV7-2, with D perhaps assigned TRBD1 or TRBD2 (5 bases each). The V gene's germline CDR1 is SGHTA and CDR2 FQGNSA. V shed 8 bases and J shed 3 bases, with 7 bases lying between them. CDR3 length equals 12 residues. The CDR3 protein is CASGTHTGELFF. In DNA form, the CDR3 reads TGTGCCAGCGGGACGCACACCGGGGAGCTGTTTTTT.

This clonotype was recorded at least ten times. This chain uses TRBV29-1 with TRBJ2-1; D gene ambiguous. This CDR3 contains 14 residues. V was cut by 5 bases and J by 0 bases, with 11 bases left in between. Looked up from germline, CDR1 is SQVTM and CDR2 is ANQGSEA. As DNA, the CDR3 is TGCAGCGTTCCGACCGCAGCCTCCTACAATGAGCAGTTCTTC. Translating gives CSVPTAASYNEQFF.

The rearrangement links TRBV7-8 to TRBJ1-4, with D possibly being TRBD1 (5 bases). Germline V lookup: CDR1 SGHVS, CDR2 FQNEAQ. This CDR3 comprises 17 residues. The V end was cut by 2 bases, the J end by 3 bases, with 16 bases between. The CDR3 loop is CASSLRQGPYANEKLFF. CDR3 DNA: TGTGCCAGCAGCTTAAGGCAGGGCCCTTACGCTAATGAAAAACTGTTTTTT.

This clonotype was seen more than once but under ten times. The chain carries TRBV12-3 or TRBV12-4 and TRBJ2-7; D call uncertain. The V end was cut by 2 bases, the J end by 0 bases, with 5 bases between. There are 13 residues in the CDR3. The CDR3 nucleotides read TGTGCCAGCAGTTTACACGCCTCCTACGAGCAGTACTTC. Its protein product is CASSLHASYEQYF.